One and the same sample provided the 10 T cell receptor beta chains below, sequenced in a study of CD8+CD57+ T cells in acquired aplastic anemia. Investigators profiled TCR beta VDJ and CDR3 from genomic DNA template. TCRdb fed the reads into MiXCR, producing one record per CDR3 protein. The sample has about 210,000 distinct CDR3 sequences, around 63% seen once. The sequenced material came from sorted CD4+, CD8+, or CD8+CD57+ T cells (not recorded which) from PBMCs. These receptors originate from a human donor in good health.

The gene calls are TRBV7-9 and TRBJ2-5; 16 positions agree with TRBD2. The V gene's germline CDR1 is SEHNR and CDR2 FQNEAQ (reference sequence). The CDR3 loop spans 18 amino acids. The trim removed 2 bases at V and 5 bases at J, leaving 8 bases unmatched. In DNA form, the CDR3 reads TGTGCCAGCAGCTTACCGGGACTAGCGGGGGGGTGGGAGGAGACCCAGTACTTC. Its translation is CASSLPGLAGGWEETQYF.

This clonotype was recorded many times. This chain connects TRBV19 to TRBJ2-7; D unclear. The germline CDR1 and CDR2 sequences are LNHDA and SQIVND (reference sequence). V lost 1 base, J lost 4 bases, and 5 bases lay in between. The CDR3 spans 12 residues. In DNA form, the CDR3 reads TGTGCCAGTAGTATAGGGGGATACGAGCAGTACTTC. Amino acids: CASSIGGYEQYF.

The chain recombines TRBV7-2 with TRBJ1-5; tentative D call: TRBD1 (5 bases). Trimming took off 3 bases at V and 3 bases at J, with 12 bases between the two ends. The CDR3 consists of 15 residues. Germline CDR1 SGHTA, CDR2 FQGNSA. The CDR3 bases are TGTGCCAGCAGCTTGGCAGGGTCGTACAATCAGCCCCAGCATTTT. Amino acids: CASSLAGSYNQPQHF. The complete variable domain, with remaining parts taken from reference TRBV7-2 and TRBJ1-5, reads GAGVSQSPSNKVTEKGKDVELRCDPISGHTALYWYRQSLGQGLEFLIYFQGNSAPDKSGLPSDRFSAERTGGSVSTLTIQRTQQEDSAVYLCASSLAGSYNQPQHFGDGTRLSIL.

The V call is TRBV19, the J call TRBJ2-2; the D is unclear. The CDR3 totals 14 residues. Trimming pared 3 bases from V and 5 bases from J, leaving 10 bases between. Germline V CDR1 and CDR2: LNHDA, SQIVND (reference sequence). The CDR3 loop is CASSIRPFTGELFF. The CDR3 DNA reads TGTGCCAGTAGTATTCGGCCGTTTACCGGGGAGCTGTTTTTT.

Worth noting for this clonotype: A much larger clone is a single base away; this may be a read error. As DNA, the CDR3 is TGCGCCAGCGGCCAAGAGCTCAGAGGTTTTGGCTACACCTTC. This sequence encodes CASGQELRGFGYTF. The rearrangement joins TRBV4-1 to TRBJ1-2; D gene ambiguous. Per the germline V gene, CDR1 is MGHRA and CDR2 is YSYEKL. The CDR3 is 14 amino acids.

This chain uses TRBV25-1 with TRBJ1-1; TRBD1 is a possible D gene (5 bases). The ends were cut back, 3 bases at V and 0 bases at J, with 14 bases in the middle. The germline gives CDR1 MGHDK, CDR2 SYGVNS. CDR3 length: 16 amino acids. The CDR3 DNA is TGTGCCAGCAGTGACACTACTTGGGGGATGAACACTGAAGCTTTCTTT. Encoded protein: CASSDTTWGMNTEAFF.

The chain links TRBV5-1 to TRBJ1-6; 7 bases align to TRBD1. This CDR3 contains 16 residues. Unmatched junction bases numbered 8, after V lost 1 base and J lost 7 bases. Germline V CDR1 and CDR2: SGHRS, YFSETQ. The CDR3 DNA follows: TGCGCCAGCAGCTTGAACGCCGCAGGGGGAAATTCACCCCTCCACTTT. Protein sequence: CASSLNAAGGNSPLHF.

The chain joins TRBV24-1 to TRBJ2-2; 8 bases align to TRBD2. Per germline, CDR1 KGHDR and CDR2 SFDVKD. This CDR3 has 14 residues. The CDR3 DNA reads TGTGCTAGAAACGCGCGGGAGGACACCGGGGAGCTGTTTTTT. Residues: CARNAREDTGELFF.

This clonotype was counted at least ten times. The rearrangement uses TRBV7-8 and TRBJ1-4, with TRBD1 matching over 9 bases. The CDR3 extends over 14 amino acids. Trimming at V came to 5 bases and at J to 7 bases, leaving 5 bases not matched to a gene. CDR1 and CDR2 from the germline V gene are SGHVS and FQNEAQ. The chain's CDR3 is CASSNDRGFEKLFF. As DNA, the CDR3 is TGTGCCAGCAGCAACGACAGGGGGTTTGAAAAACTGTTTTTT.

A single count supports this clonotype. The chain couples TRBV7-8 to TRBJ2-4; D is perhaps TRBD2 (6 bases). The CDR3 is 15 residues long. The V gene lost 5 bases and the J gene lost 7 bases, with 18 bases spanning the gap. Germline loops: CDR1 SGHVS, CDR2 FQNEAQ. This CDR3 is CASSDTWRVGNIQYF. CDR3 sequence (DNA): TGTGCCAGCAGCGATACTTGGAGGGTGGGCAACATTCAGTACTTC.